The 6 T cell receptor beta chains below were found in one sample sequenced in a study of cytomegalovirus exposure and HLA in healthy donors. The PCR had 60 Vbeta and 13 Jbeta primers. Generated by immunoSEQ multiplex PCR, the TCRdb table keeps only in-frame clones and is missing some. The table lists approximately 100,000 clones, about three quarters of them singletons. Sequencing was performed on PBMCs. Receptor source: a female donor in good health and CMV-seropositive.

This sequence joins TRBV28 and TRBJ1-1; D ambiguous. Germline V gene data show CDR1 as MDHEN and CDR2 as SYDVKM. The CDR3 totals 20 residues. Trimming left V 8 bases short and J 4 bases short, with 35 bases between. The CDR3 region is CASPPPYAPRGLREGTEAFF. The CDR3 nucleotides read TGTGCCAGCCCCCCGCCTTACGCCCCGCGGGGTCTACGCGAGGGCACTGAAGCTTTCTTT.

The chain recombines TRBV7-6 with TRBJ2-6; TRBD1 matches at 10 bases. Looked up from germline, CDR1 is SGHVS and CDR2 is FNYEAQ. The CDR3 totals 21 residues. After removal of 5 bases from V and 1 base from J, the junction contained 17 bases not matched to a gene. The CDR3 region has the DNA TGTGCCAGCAGCCGCTTGCTGGACAGGGGGACATTTAGGTCTGGGGCCAACGTCCTGACTTTC. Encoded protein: CASSRLLDRGTFRSGANVLTF.

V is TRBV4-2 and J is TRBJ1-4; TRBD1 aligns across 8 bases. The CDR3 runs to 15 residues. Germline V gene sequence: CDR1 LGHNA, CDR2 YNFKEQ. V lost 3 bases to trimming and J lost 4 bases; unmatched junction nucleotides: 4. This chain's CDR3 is CASSQADRDNEKLFF. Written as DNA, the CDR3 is TGTGCCAGCAGCCAGGCGGACAGGGATAATGAAAAACTGTTTTTT.

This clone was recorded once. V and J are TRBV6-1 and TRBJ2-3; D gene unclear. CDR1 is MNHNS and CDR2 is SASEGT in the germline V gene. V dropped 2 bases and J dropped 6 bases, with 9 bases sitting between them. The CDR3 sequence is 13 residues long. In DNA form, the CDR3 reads TGTGCCAGCAGTGAACTGTTTCGGGATACGCAGTATTTT. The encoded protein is CASSELFRDTQYF.

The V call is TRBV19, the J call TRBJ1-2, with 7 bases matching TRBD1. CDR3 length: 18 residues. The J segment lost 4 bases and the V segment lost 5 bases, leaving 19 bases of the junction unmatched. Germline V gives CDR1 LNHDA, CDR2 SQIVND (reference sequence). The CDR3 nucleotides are TGTGCCAGTAGTCCCCATCCGGGACAGCCTAAAGGTAGCTATGGCTACACCTTC. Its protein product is CASSPHPGQPKGSYGYTF. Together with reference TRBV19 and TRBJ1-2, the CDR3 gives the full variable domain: DGGITQSPKYLFRKEGQNVTLSCEQNLNHDAMYWYRQDPGQGLRLIYYSQIVNDFQKGDIAEGYSVSREKKESFPLTVTSAQKNPTAFYLCASSPHPGQPKGSYGYTFGSGTRLTVV.

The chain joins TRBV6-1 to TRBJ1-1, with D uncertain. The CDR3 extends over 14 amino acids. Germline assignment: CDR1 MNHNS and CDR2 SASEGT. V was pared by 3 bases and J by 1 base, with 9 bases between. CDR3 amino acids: CASSDPVRNTEAFF. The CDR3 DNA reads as TGTGCCAGCAGTGACCCCGTTAGGAACACTGAAGCTTTCTTT.